One T cell receptor beta chain is described in this entry. What it recognizes is unknown. This sample is part of a study of cytomegalovirus exposure and HLA in healthy donors. Study findings and constraints: Presence/absence analyses rested on an assumption that sequencing depth was roughly uniform across donors. Whilst most TCR sequences proved rare, a subset of public TCRs occurred across many donors. Solely CMV serostatus was available to characterize immune exposure.

Primers for the PCR totalled 60 Vbeta and 13 Jbeta. Here immunoSEQ multiplex PCR was the method, and the copy in TCRdb shows in-frame clones only, minus some. The sample has tens of thousands of clones, 55% to 75% seen once. The germline V and J ends were trimmed by 5 bases and 1 base, with 12 bases remaining between them. Germline lookup yields CDR1 SGHVS and CDR2 FQNEAQ. CDR3 length: 14 residues. The TCR originated in a woman aged 40 to 50 in good health and CMV-seropositive. Sequencing was performed on PBMCs. V and J are TRBV7-8 and TRBJ2-7, with a possible D match to TRBD2 (6 bases). The CDR3 spells CASSRVGGSYEQYF. The CDR3 nucleotides are TGTGCCAGCAGCCGAGTGGGGGGATCCTACGAGCAGTACTTC.